Each of the 19 T cell receptor beta chains below was sequenced from the same sample in a study of beta chain features in type 1 diabetes. The authors reverse transcribed all of the isolated RNA, so sequencing captured expressed TCRB transcripts. Produced via immunoSEQ multiplex PCR; TCRdb's table is partial and in-frame only. This table holds 300,000 to 350,000 clones, roughly 14% found once. No cognate antigen is known for these TCRs. Study results and limitations: Moderate but significant shortening of TCRB CDR3s was recorded in all four CD4+ subsets from Type 1 diabetes patients.

Material for sequencing was naive CD4+ T cells from blood. Receptors originate from a woman between 18 and 29 years old with type 1 diabetes.

V usage is TRBV2 and J usage is TRBJ1-2; D gene ambiguous. Trimming shortened V by 6 bases and J by 2 bases, and 10 bases separated the two germline ends. Germline lookup yields CDR1 SNHLY and CDR2 FYNNEI. CDR3 length equals 13 residues. CDR3 bases: TGTGCCAGCAGCTTGCGGCAGAACTATGGCTACACCTTC. Translating it yields CASSLRQNYGYTF. The full variable domain, with the rest looked up from reference TRBV2 and TRBJ1-2, is EPEVTQTPSHQVTQMGQEVILRCVPISNHLYFYWYRQILGQKVEFLVSFYNNEISEKSEIFDDQFSVERPDGSNFTLKIRSTKLEDSAMYFCASSLRQNYGYTFGSGTRLTVV.

The chain joins TRBV5-5 to TRBJ2-5, with a possible D match to TRBD2 (6 bases). Germline V gene data show CDR1 as SGHKS and CDR2 as YYEKEE (reference sequence). This CDR3 is 16 amino acids long. V was pared by 4 bases and J by 4 bases, with 20 bases between. The CDR3 DNA follows: TGTGCCAGCAGCCCTGGTAGCGGAAAGAGGGCAGAGACCCAGTACTTC. Its translation is CASSPGSGKRAETQYF.

V usage is TRBV30 and J usage is TRBJ2-3, with 13 bases identical to TRBD2. With V trimmed by 2 bases and J by 4 bases, 9 bases remained unmatched. In germline, CDR1 is GTSNPN, CDR2 SVGIG (reference sequence). This CDR3 comprises 17 residues. The CDR3 DNA is TGTGCCTGGAGTATTTTCTGGACTAGCGGGAGCCCAGATACGCAGTATTTT. Translated: CAWSIFWTSGSPDTQYF.

This clone was detected only a few times. The chain carries TRBV10-3 and TRBJ2-7, with a possible D match to TRBD1 (6 bases). This CDR3 is 13 amino acids long. The V gene lost 6 bases and the J gene lost 0 bases, with 9 bases spanning the gap. Germline V gives CDR1 ENHRY, CDR2 SYGVKD. This CDR3 reads CAIRGDTSYEQYV. For the CDR3, the DNA is TGTGCCATCAGGGGGGACACCTCCTACGAGCAGTACGTC.

The gene calls are TRBV7-9 and TRBJ2-1, with 13 bases identical to TRBD2. CDR1 and CDR2 (germline): SEHNR, FQNEAQ (reference sequence). V was pared by 1 base and J by 15 bases, with 3 bases of the junction left unmatched. CDR3 size: 13 residues. The CDR3 loop is CASSLERLAGGFF. In DNA, the CDR3 is TGTGCCAGCAGCTTAGAGAGACTAGCGGGAGGGTTCTTC. Full variable domain (missing parts from reference TRBV7-9 and TRBJ2-1): DTGVSQNPRHKITKRGQNVTFRCDPISEHNRLYWYRQTLGQGPEFLTYFQNEAQLEKSRLLSDRFSAERPKGSFSTLEIQRTEQGDSAMYLCASSLERLAGGFFGPGTRLTVL.

This clone was detected only a few times. J is TRBJ2-7 and V is TRBV28; D might be TRBD2 (6 bases). Trimming shortened V by 3 bases and J by 1 base, and 16 bases separated the two germline ends. Germline CDR1 reads MDHEN; CDR2 reads SYDVKM. This CDR3 contains 16 residues. This chain's CDR3 is CASSFGSGTVSYEQYF. The CDR3 DNA follows: TGTGCCAGCAGTTTCGGATCCGGGACTGTGTCCTACGAGCAGTACTTC. The whole variable domain, remainder taken from reference TRBV28 and TRBJ2-7, is DVKVTQSSRYLVKRTGEKVFLECVQDMDHENMFWYRQDPGLGLRLIYFSYDVKMKEKGDIPEGYSVSREKKERFSLILESASTNQTSMYLCASSFGSGTVSYEQYFGPGTRLTVT.

The chain uses TRBV5-1 and TRBJ2-3, with D possibly TRBD1 on 6 matching bases. The V and J ends lost 1 base and 0 bases respectively, with 12 bases between them. The CDR3 is 16 residues long. Germline V CDR1 and CDR2: SGHRS, YFSETQ. Written as DNA, the CDR3 is TGCGCCAGCAGCTTGAGGGGGACGTTTAGCACAGATACGCAGTATTTT. This gives the protein CASSLRGTFSTDTQYF.

V is TRBV5-1 and J is TRBJ1-1; 9 bases match TRBD1. This CDR3 region has 20 residues. The V gene's germline CDR1 is SGHRS and CDR2 YFSETQ. The junction had 19 bases not matched to a gene; V was cut back by 0 bases and J by 4 bases. CDR3 in amino acids: CASSLAGTGIEWRRFTEAFF. The DNA for the CDR3 is TGCGCCAGCAGCTTGGCCGGGACAGGGATTGAGTGGAGGCGGTTCACTGAAGCTTTCTTT.

CDR3 sequence reads: CASSQAGYGYTF. CDR3 nucleotides: TGCGCCAGCAGCCAAGCCGGCTATGGCTACACCTTC. This sequence joins TRBV4-3 and TRBJ1-2; no firm D call. CDR3 size: 12 residues. V lost 1 base and J 4 bases, leaving 4 bases between the germline ends. Germline V gene sequence: CDR1 LGHNA, CDR2 YSLEER.

This rearrangement joins TRBV27 to TRBJ2-5; possibly TRBD1 for D (6 bases). The V gene lost 5 bases and the J gene lost 1 base, with 11 bases spanning the gap. Germline assignment: CDR1 MNHEY and CDR2 SMNVEV (reference sequence). The length of the CDR3 is 14 residues. CDR3 region: CASSLRQAQETQYF. Written as DNA, the CDR3 is TGTGCCAGCAGTCTCCGACAGGCCCAAGAGACCCAGTACTTC.

The rearrangement links TRBV18 to TRBJ1-5; no clear D. The V end lost 1 base, the J end lost 3 bases, and 10 bases lay between the germline ends. In germline, CDR1 is KGHSH, CDR2 LQKENI. The CDR3 is made up of 15 amino acids. The CDR3 nucleotides are TGTGCCAGCTCACCACAGTCTGACAACAATCAGCCCCAGCATTTT. Translation gives CASSPQSDNNQPQHF.

This clone was counted a few times. CDR3 nucleotide sequence: TGCGCCAGCAGGCAACAGGGGGAGCAGTTCTTC. This encodes CASRQQGEQFF. The chain employs TRBV5-1 and TRBJ2-1, with TRBD1 matching over 7 bases. The CDR3 extends over 11 amino acids. The trim removed 5 bases at V and 10 bases at J, leaving 3 bases unmatched. Germline V lookup: CDR1 SGHRS, CDR2 YFSETQ.

The chain employs TRBV29-1 and TRBJ2-4; 8 positions agree with TRBD2. There are 13 residues in the CDR3. Germline V lookup: CDR1 SQVTM, CDR2 ANQGSEA. J lost 7 bases, V lost 4 bases, and 6 bases had no gene match. The CDR3: CSVVDGRANIQYF. CDR3 DNA: TGCAGCGTTGTGGACGGGAGGGCTAACATTCAGTACTTC.

The rearrangement uses TRBV5-1 and TRBJ1-1; possible D gene TRBD1, 6 bases. The CDR3 extends over 15 amino acids. V was cut by 0 bases and J by 4 bases, with 13 bases left in between. CDR1 SGHRS and CDR2 YFSETQ come from the germline V gene. The CDR3 DNA follows: TGCGCCAGCAGCTTGGAGGCAGGGGCAAGCACTGAAGCTTTCTTT. This codes for CASSLEAGASTEAFF.

J is TRBJ2-1 and V is TRBV7-9; 7 positions match TRBD2. This CDR3 has 16 amino acids. Per the germline V gene, CDR1 is SEHNR and CDR2 is FQNEAQ (reference sequence). V gave up 4 bases and J gave up 5 bases; unmatched junction bases: 11. The DNA for the CDR3 is TGTGCCAGCAGCTCGCCCACGGGAGGTATTCACAATGAGCAGTTCTTC. Amino acids: CASSSPTGGIHNEQFF.

The chain combines TRBV9 with TRBJ2-1; 10 bases match TRBD2. Germline V lookup: CDR1 SGDLS, CDR2 YYNGEE. The J segment lost 8 bases and the V segment lost 0 bases, leaving 14 bases of the junction unmatched. This CDR3 region has 18 residues. The CDR3 nucleotides are TGTGCCAGCAGCGTAGCCCCCGATCGGCTAGCGGGAGCTGATGAGCAGTTCTTC. Translated, it gives CASSVAPDRLAGADEQFF.

The gene calls are TRBV19 and TRBJ2-1; 7 nucleotides match TRBD1. CDR1 and CDR2 (germline): LNHDA, SQIVND (reference sequence). This CDR3 has 14 amino acids. The V gene end was trimmed by 7 bases and the J gene end by 6 bases; junction bases not matched to a gene: 9. DNA for the CDR3: TGTGCCAGTAACCTACAGGGGATGAGCAATGAGCAGTTCTTC. This codes for CASNLQGMSNEQFF.

This clone was counted many times. This sequence joins TRBV29-1 and TRBJ1-5, with a weak D call TRBD1 (6 bases). V was shortened by 7 bases and J by 3 bases, with 13 bases between the two germline ends. Germline loops: CDR1 SQVTM, CDR2 ANQGSEA. The CDR3 loop spans 13 amino acids. CDR3: CSATGQPNQPQHF. Written as DNA, the CDR3 is TGCAGCGCGACGGGACAACCCAATCAGCCCCAGCATTTT.

This clone was seen more than once but under ten times. The chain carries TRBV18 and TRBJ2-3; no definite D call. The germline gives CDR1 KGHSH, CDR2 LQKENI. Trimming took 6 bases from V and 6 from J, leaving 10 bases between them. This CDR3 region has 12 residues. The CDR3 sequence is CASSNIADTQYF. The CDR3 DNA follows: TGTGCCAGCTCGAACATCGCCGATACGCAGTATTTT.